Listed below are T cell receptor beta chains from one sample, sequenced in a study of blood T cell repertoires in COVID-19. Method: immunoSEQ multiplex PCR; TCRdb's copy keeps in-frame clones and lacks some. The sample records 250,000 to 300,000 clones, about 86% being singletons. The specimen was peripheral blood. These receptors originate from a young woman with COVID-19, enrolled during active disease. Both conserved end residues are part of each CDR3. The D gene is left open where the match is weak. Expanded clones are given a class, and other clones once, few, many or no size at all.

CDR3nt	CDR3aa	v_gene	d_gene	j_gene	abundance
TGTGCCAGCAGCCAAGGGTCTAGCGGGGGGAAGACCCAGTACTTC	CASSQGSSGGKTQYF	TRBV3-1/TRBV3-2	TRBD2	TRBJ2-5	NA
TGCGCCAGCATGCTAGCGGGGGGGAGAAACACCGGGGAGCTGTTTTTT	CASMLAGGRNTGELFF	TRBV10-1	TRBD2	TRBJ2-2	few
TGTGCCAGCAGCGTAGACGGCGGGGGCTCCTACGAGCAGTACTTC	CASSVDGGGSYEQYF	TRBV9	TRBD2	TRBJ2-7	NA
TGCGCCAGCAGCTTGGCGGGGGAAGTGGGCTACACCTTC	CASSLAGEVGYTF	TRBV5-1	NA	TRBJ1-2	NA
TGCAGCGTTGGGGCAGGGGGGAGGAACACTGAAGCTTTCTTT	CSVGAGGRNTEAFF	TRBV29-1	TRBD1	TRBJ1-1	NA
TGTGCCAGCTATAACAGGGCTCGGATTCAGTACTTC	CASYNRARIQYF	TRBV6-5	NA	TRBJ2-4	NA
TGTGCCAGCAGCTTATCGAGAGGGGTGGACAGTAACTATGGCTACACCTTC	CASSLSRGVDSNYGYTF	TRBV7-9	NA	TRBJ1-2	NA
TGTGCCAGCAGCTCGGGACAGGGAAACACCTTC	CASSSGQGNTF	TRBV5-6	TRBD1	TRBJ1-2	NA
TGCGCCAGCAGCGCGCCCGGGACAGGAAGGGAAGAGCAGTACTTC	CASSAPGTGREEQYF	TRBV5-1	TRBD1	TRBJ2-7	NA
TGCGCCAGCAGCCAGGAGGACAGGGGGCTGGGCACTGAAGCTTTCTTT	CASSQEDRGLGTEAFF	TRBV4-1	TRBD1	TRBJ1-1	NA
TGCGCCAGCAGCCAAATAGTGGGGGCGCGTAATGAAAAACTGTTTTTT	CASSQIVGARNEKLFF	TRBV4-1	NA	TRBJ1-4	NA
TGCGCCAGCAGCTCTACCACCGGACTCCCCACCCAGGCTTTCTTT	CASSSTTGLPTQAFF	TRBV5-1	NA	TRBJ1-1	NA
TGTGCCAGCAGCCTGACTAGCGGGGGTTACGAGCAGTACTTC	CASSLTSGGYEQYF	TRBV27	TRBD2	TRBJ2-7	NA
TGTGCCAGCAGCACTTACTCCGGGACTTTGAACACTGAAGCTTTCTTT	CASSTYSGTLNTEAFF	TRBV5-5	NA	TRBJ1-1	once
TGTGCCAGCAGCTCCCCGGCGGGGAAGGTGACAGATACGCAGTATTTT	CASSSPAGKVTDTQYF	TRBV7-8	NA	TRBJ2-3	few
TGTGCCAGCAGCTCGGGCGGGCCAACACCGTATGGCTACACCTTC	CASSSGGPTPYGYTF	TRBV5-5	NA	TRBJ1-2	NA
TGTGCCAGCAGGGACAGGGGCTACGAGCAGTACTTC	CASRDRGYEQYF	TRBV28	TRBD1	TRBJ2-7	NA
TGTGCCAGCAGCTCTGAGAGGGTGGATAATGAAAAACTGTTTTTT	CASSSERVDNEKLFF	TRBV7-7	NA	TRBJ1-4	NA
TGTGCCAGCAGCCAAGATGTATTAGGACAGAACTATGGCTACACCTTC	CASSQDVLGQNYGYTF	TRBV3-1/TRBV3-2	NA	TRBJ1-2	NA
TGCGCCAGCAGCTTACCGTCTAGGGGCTACAATGAGCAGTTCTTC	CASSLPSRGYNEQFF	TRBV5-1	NA	TRBJ2-1	NA
TGTGCCAGCAGCCGCGGACTAGCGAAAACTGAGACCCAGTACTTC	CASSRGLAKTETQYF	TRBV3-1/TRBV3-2	TRBD2	TRBJ2-5	few
TGTGCCAGCAGCCATAGCGGGGGGGCCGCTTTCGGATCCTACAATGAGCAGTTCTTC	CASSHSGGAAFGSYNEQFF	TRBV7-2	TRBD2	TRBJ2-1	NA
TGTGCCTGGAGTGCCTGGGACAGGGAAAGTGGGGAGCTGTTTTTT	CAWSAWDRESGELFF	TRBV30	TRBD1	TRBJ2-2	NA
TGTGCCAGCAGCTACGGGACAGGGGTTCCCACAGATACGCAGTATTTT	CASSYGTGVPTDTQYF	TRBV14	TRBD1	TRBJ2-3	NA
TGTGCCAGCAGTTTTCAGGGAATCACCGGGGAGCTGTTTTTT	CASSFQGITGELFF	TRBV27	NA	TRBJ2-2	NA
TGTGCCAGCAGCGGAGGGGCTGGAGGGACTAACACTGAAGCTTTCTTT	CASSGGAGGTNTEAFF	TRBV9	NA	TRBJ1-1	few
TGTGCCAGTAGTCATGGCAGCGTTAGCTCTGGGGCCAACGTCCTGACTTTC	CASSHGSVSSGANVLTF	TRBV19	NA	TRBJ2-6	NA
TGTGCCAGCACCGGACAGGGGTATTCCTACGAGCAGTACTTC	CASTGQGYSYEQYF	TRBV28	TRBD1	TRBJ2-7	NA
TGTGCCAGCAGCTTGGTCGCGGGGGGGCCCAATACGCAGTATTTT	CASSLVAGGPNTQYF	TRBV5-4	TRBD2	TRBJ2-3	once
TGTGCCAGCAGTTACTCGAGGCTGCCCAATCAGCCCCAGCATTTT	CASSYSRLPNQPQHF	TRBV6-5	NA	TRBJ1-5	NA
TGTGCCAGCAGCTTAGATAATGGCGGGGGATACGAGCAGTACTTC	CASSLDNGGGYEQYF	TRBV11-2	TRBD2	TRBJ2-7	NA